The rows below give T cell receptor beta chains drawn from one sample of a study of T cell responses to AZD1222 COVID-19 vaccine. TCRdb's table, derived via immunoSEQ multiplex PCR, lists solely in-frame clones and lacks some. The table shows 110,000 or so clones, with approximately 87% occurring only once. Sequencing was performed on peripheral blood, taken on day 0 of AZD1222 vaccination. The receptor set was obtained from an adult in good health. CDR3s include the opening cysteine and the closing phenylalanine or tryptophan. The D gene is left open where the match is weak. Not all rows give a size; the values are once, few, many and, for expanded clones, a class.

>NA|NA|TRBV18|TRBJ2-5
TGTGCCACCCGACGGGTGGGAGGAGATCCACAAGAGACCCAGTACTTC
CATRRVGGDPQETQYF
>NA|NA|TRBV21-1|TRBJ1-2
TGTGCCAGCCCCCGGAGGGGAAGGGGGCACTATGGCTACACCTTC
CASPRRGRGHYGYTF
>NA|once|TRBV29-1|TRBJ1-1
TGCAGCGCCGATGGGGACACCCGTCGGGTTTCTGAAGCTTTCTTT
CSADGDTRRVSEAFF
>NA|NA|TRBV19|TRBJ1-1
TGTGCCAGTAGTAGGGGGACAACGCTAGACACTGAAGCTTTCTTT
CASSRGTTLDTEAFF
>NA|NA|TRBV7-2|TRBJ2-3
TGTGCCAGCGGGGACGGGGGTGATACGCAGTATTTT
CASGDGGDTQYF
>NA|NA|TRBV18|TRBJ2-7
TGTGCCAGCTCACCAGCCGGGAACGCCGAGCAGTACTTC
CASSPAGNAEQYF
>NA|few|TRBV10-1|TRBJ1-1
TGCGCCAGCAGCGTTACAGCAAACACTGAAGCTTTCTTT
CASSVTANTEAFF
>NA|NA|TRBV9|TRBJ2-1
TGTGCCAGCAGCTCGACAGGACGCTCCTACAATGAGCAGTTCTTC
CASSSTGRSYNEQFF
>TRBD2|few|TRBV27|TRBJ2-6
TGTGCCAGCAGCCGAGCGGGAGCTGGGGCCAACGTCCTGACTTTC
CASSRAGAGANVLTF
>NA|once|TRBV29-1|TRBJ2-3
TGCAGCGTACAGGGATCGGATACGCAGTATTTT
CSVQGSDTQYF
>NA|NA|TRBV6-5|TRBJ1-1
TGTGCCAGCAGGGCCGGGACGGCGAACACTGAAGCTTTCTTT
CASRAGTANTEAFF
>NA|NA|TRBV27|TRBJ2-5
TGTGCCAGCAGTTCCAGGGTATTTGGGGGACAAGAGACCCAGTACTTC
CASSSRVFGGQETQYF
>NA|NA|TRBV2|TRBJ2-2
TGTGCCAGCAGAGGAAACGGGGAGCTGTTTTTT
CASRGNGELFF
>NA|NA|TRBV12-3/TRBV12-4|TRBJ1-2
TGTGCCAGCAGTTCGTACGATGGCTACACCTTC
CASSSYDGYTF
>NA|NA|TRBV5-8|TRBJ1-5
TGTGCCAGCAGCTTGGTCTACAGGACGGGGCTTATCAGCAATCAGCCCCAGCATTTT
CASSLVYRTGLISNQPQHF
>NA|NA|TRBV19|TRBJ2-3
TGTGCCAGTAGCCCCGGGGGCGCGAAAACAGATACGCAGTATTTT
CASSPGGAKTDTQYF
>NA|few|TRBV19|TRBJ1-3
TGTGCCAGTAGGCCCGACCGCTACTCTGGAAACACCATATATTTT
CASRPDRYSGNTIYF
>TRBD1|NA|TRBV7-9|TRBJ1-5
TGTGCCAGCAGCTTAGGTCGACAGGGGGGAAGCAATCAGCCCCAGCATTTT
CASSLGRQGGSNQPQHF
>NA|NA|TRBV6-4|TRBJ2-5
TGTGCCAGCAGACCCCCGGGTGGAGAGGTGGAGACCCAGTACTTC
CASRPPGGEVETQYF
>NA|NA|TRBV9|TRBJ1-1
TGTGCCAGCAGCCCCCTCCCAAGGGAGGGAACTGAAGCTTTCTTT
CASSPLPREGTEAFF
>NA|NA|TRBV3-1/TRBV3-2|TRBJ1-1
TGTGCCAGCAGCCAATTGACTAGGAACACTGAAGCTTTCTTT
CASSQLTRNTEAFF
>NA|NA|TRBV27|TRBJ1-5
TGTGCCAACTACGACATCCTAATCAATCAGCCCCAGCATTTT
CANYDILINQPQHF
>NA|NA|TRBV6-1|TRBJ2-7
TGTGCCAGCAGTGGCCGGGACGGCACCTACGAGCAGTACTTC
CASSGRDGTYEQYF
>TRBD1|NA|TRBV24-1|TRBJ2-1
TGTGCCACCAGTGGGGCGCGTCCGGGACAGGGGTCTTACAATGAGCAGTTCTTC
CATSGARPGQGSYNEQFF
>TRBD2|NA|TRBV5-4|TRBJ2-3
TGTGCCAGCAGCTGGCAGCGGGGCACTTCGCAGGATACGCAGTATTTT
CASSWQRGTSQDTQYF
>NA|NA|TRBV28|TRBJ2-4
TGTGCCAGCTGGGGGGCTGCCAAAAACATTCAGTACTTC
CASWGAAKNIQYF
>TRBD1|NA|TRBV9|TRBJ2-5
TGTGCCAGCAGCGTAGCTTCATACAGGGGCCAAGAGACCCAGTACTTC
CASSVASYRGQETQYF
>NA|NA|TRBV5-1|TRBJ2-7
TGCGCCAGCAGTGTAGGGGGATCCTACGAGCAGTACTTC
CASSVGGSYEQYF
>NA|NA|TRBV3-1/TRBV3-2|TRBJ1-2
TGTGCCAGCAGCCAAGAGGCCAGAGAAAACTATGGCTACACCTTC
CASSQEARENYGYTF
>NA|NA|TRBV7-6|TRBJ1-3
TGTGCCAGCAGCCTCACGGCTCGGGGTTCCTCTGGAAACACCATATATTTT
CASSLTARGSSGNTIYF
>TRBD1|NA|TRBV7-9|TRBJ1-1
TGTGCCAGCAGCCTGACAGGGGGCACTGAAGCTTTCTTT
CASSLTGGTEAFF